This T cell receptor (beta chain) was found in a study of T cell repertoires in cytomegalovirus infection (dated by TCRdb to between 2018 and 2021). Concerning the study at large: Recently identified HLA-C-restricted CMV epitopes, whose presentation resists viral immunomodulation, were targeted by peptide stimulations together with well-studied HLA-B-restricted epitopes. Donor HLA type was relevant to the analysis, as public TCR beta signatures indicated carriage of CMV infection together with the matching HLA type. Beyond this particular receptor, the publication reports: In the ex vivo response, HLA-C-restricted CMV-specific TCR beta clonotypes were dominant, and in two of eight donors the single most frequent clonotype came from this HLA-C-restricted group. Cumulative frequency of public TCR beta family members discriminated carriers of CMV infection plus the relevant HLA type in this cohort and an independent approximately 400-donor cohort.

As regards this clonotype: The antigen it recognizes is unknown. No per-base quality is available; no much larger clone lies one base away.

The germline V gene encodes CDR1 SGHVS and CDR2 FQNEAQ. Trimming removed 5 bases from V and 4 bases from J, leaving 9 bases between the germline ends. The CDR3 starts with the cysteine, ends with the phenylalanine, and has 13 residues. The entry retains the CDR3 DNA only, 39 bases that are in frame from base 1. The run used an Illumina HiSeq 1500. TCRdb itself trimmed the public reads at Q25 with fastp, ran MiXCR and retained productive beta chains. Rows with a matching CDR3 protein are joined into one entry that keeps the most common DNA and genes. This sample gives roughly 500,000 distinct CDR3 sequences in total; roughly 43% of them show up just once. About 39% of the sample comes from the top ten. In the paper's terms, the treatment or condition label means: in vitro stimulation with specific CMV peptide epitopes to enrich CMV-specific T cells.

The sequence is built from TRBV7-8 and TRBJ2-1, with no D gene named confidently. The sequencing used cultured PBMCs, collected from culture after CMV antigen stimulation. This clonotype was obtained from a human donor in good health (CMV status not recorded). Some clones in this sample may be carry-over from other donors' samples. The DNA reads as follows: TGTGCCAGCAGCCACGACCTGTACAATGAGCAGTTCTTC. Translated, this gives CASSHDLYNEQFF.